This T cell receptor beta chain was profiled in a study of post-analysis software for immune sequencing data. Study-wide findings and caveats: Patients used about 5 TRBV segments, including TRBV5-6, TRBV5-1 and TRBV20-1, more often than controls.

Germline CDR1 reads ENHRY; CDR2 reads SYGVKD. The V gene end was trimmed by 6 bases and the J gene end by 0 bases; junction bases not matched to a gene: 9. This CDR3 is built from 16 residues. On this clonotype itself: Its cognate antigen is unknown.

Unique molecular identifiers were carried by the TCR beta cDNA libraries. One entry per CDR3 protein, called by TCRdb with MiXCR from the PCR reads. The repertoire includes over 250,000 distinct CDR3 sequences, 35% to 40% of them detected once, and around 5% sits in the top ten. The sequencing sample was made of blood. The gene calls are TRBV10-3 and TRBJ2-3; 7 bases are a match to TRBD2. The sequence was collected from a girl aged 10 to 17 with multiple sclerosis. CDR3 DNA: TGTGCCATCAGCCCCCGAAGCGGGGCTAGCACAGATACGCAGTATTTT. Translation: CAISPRSGASTDTQYF.